Below, one T cell receptor (beta chain) is given with its context. This clonotype was seen many times. The antigen it binds to is not known. Base qualities are not provided; no much larger clone lies one nucleotide away. The study was a case-control design nested within a healthcare worker cohort in London, UK, with weekly nasopharyngeal swab PCR tests and blood sampling. Healthcare workers were enrolled in the week of the UK lockdown, from 23 to 31 March 2020, and were followed every week for up to roughly 16 weeks. According to the germline V gene (reference sequence), CDR1 reads SGHKS and CDR2 reads YYEKEE. There are 17 amino acids in the CDR3, from cysteine to phenylalanine inclusive. Solely the CDR3 DNA is kept, with 51 bases framed from the first base. V sheds 0 bases and J sheds 0 bases, leaving 13 bases between their ends. This entry is derived from a study of early T cells in non-severe SARS-CoV-2 infection (dated by TCRdb to the early 2020s). Notes on the research overall: Bulk RNA from unsorted whole blood was used for TCR sequencing, so alpha and beta chains could not be paired.

General study outcomes and caveats: VDJdb matching was skewed toward anti-spike CD8 responses and likely underestimated virus-specific expansions by missing private and CD4 specificities.

The library was obtained by 5' RACE. The run used a NextSeq 500. Unique molecular identifiers were attached to individual cDNA molecules in the TCR library protocol so that sequencing error and PCR bias could be corrected. Both TCR alpha and beta chains were sequenced, and tight co-correlation was observed between alpha and beta sequence abundances in each sample. The paper's data handling went like this. Decombinator V4 was used to annotate TCR sequences for V gene, J gene and CDR3. Expanded TCRs were defined as changing significantly between any two time points under a Poisson model with p below 0.0001. TCR abundances were normalised to the total number of TCRs sequenced per sample and expressed as counts per million. TRAV1-2 paired with TRAJ12, TRAJ20 or TRAJ33 defined MAIT TCRs, while TRAV10 paired with TRAJ18 defined iNKT TCRs. A search of VDJdb, accessed on 1 November 2021, was run for TCRs annotated to CMV, EBV and SARS-CoV-2, with TCRs annotated for multiple antigens excluded. In-frame beta chains were kept once TCRdb had trimmed the public reads at Q25 with fastp and called clones with MiXCR. Under each unique CDR3 protein, matching rows form one entry showing the most common genes and DNA. These V and J calls are TCRdb output, not the study's own analysis. This sample gives 25,000 to 30,000 distinct CDR3 sequences in total; approximately 5.4% of them show up just once. In total, the top ten clones hold more than 10% of the sample.

Here the chain combines TRBV5-5 and TRBJ2-1; no confident D gene assignment can be made. Sequenced: whole blood. This receptor was taken from an adult who was a healthcare worker with PCR-confirmed SARS-CoV-2 infection or an uninfected control (not recorded which). The sequenced DNA is TGTGCCAGCAGCTTGGAATTCAGACTCCTCTCCTACAATGAGCAGTTCTTC. Its translation is CASSLEFRLLSYNEQFF.